The 21 T cell receptor beta chains given below trace back to one sample, sequenced in a study of T cell clones after liver transplantation. Libraries were prepared by immunoSEQ multiplex PCR; TCRdb keeps only in-frame clonotypes and omits some of them. There are about 74,000 clones in the sample; 75% to 90% occur only once, and less than 0.65% lies in the top ten. This specimen consisted of CD4+ T cells from blood, obtained before liver transplant. These receptors originate from a human donor who received a liver transplant.

This clone was picked up a small number of times. The V call is TRBV5-1, the J call TRBJ2-7; D remains ambiguous. Germline CDR1 reads SGHRS; CDR2 reads YFSETQ. The CDR3 runs 13 residues. The V gene lost 0 bases and the J gene lost 4 bases, with 8 bases spanning the gap. The DNA of the CDR3 is TGCGCCAGCAGCTTGGATACTTCGTACGAGCAGTACTTC. Translated, it gives CASSLDTSYEQYF. Together with reference TRBV5-1 and TRBJ2-7, the CDR3 gives the full variable domain: KAGVTQTPRYLIKTRGQQVTLSCSPISGHRSVSWYQQTPGQGLQFLFEYFSETQRNKGNFPGRFSGRQFSNSRSEMNVSTLELGDSALYLCASSLDTSYEQYFGPGTRLTVT.

The rearrangement uses TRBV6-6 and TRBJ2-4, with 9 bases that match TRBD1. The CDR3 spans 13 residues. Germline V lookup: CDR1 MNHNY, CDR2 SVGAGI (reference sequence). V was clipped by 9 bases and J by 6 bases; unmatched bases: 6. CDR3 in amino acids: CASWDRALNIQYF. CDR3 coding DNA: TGTGCCAGTTGGGACAGGGCGTTAAACATTCAGTACTTC.

This chain's CDR3 is CASSYGPSYEQYF. The DNA for the CDR3 is TGTGCCAGCAGTTACGGGCCTTCCTACGAGCAGTACTTC. The V call is TRBV6-6, the J call TRBJ2-7, with D hard to call. CDR3 length equals 13 residues. Germline CDR1 reads MNHNY; CDR2 reads SVGAGI (reference sequence). The V end was cut by 2 bases, the J end by 1 base, with 6 bases between.

The rearrangement uses TRBV5-1 and TRBJ1-1; D uncertain. The germline V and J ends were trimmed by 4 bases and 1 base, with 8 bases remaining between them. Germline CDR1 SGHRS, CDR2 YFSETQ. The CDR3 is made up of 13 amino acids. The CDR3 region has the DNA TGCGCCAGCAGCCCAAGGACGAACACTGAAGCTTTCTTT. Protein sequence: CASSPRTNTEAFF.

This chain links TRBV19 with TRBJ2-6, with a tentative D call TRBD1 (6 bases). The germline V gene encodes CDR1 LNHDA and CDR2 SQIVND (reference sequence). Trimming left V 6 bases short and J 0 bases short, with 9 bases between. CDR3 length equals 15 residues. The CDR3 sequence is CASRQGRSGANVLTF. In DNA, the CDR3 is TGTGCCAGTAGACAGGGCCGCTCTGGGGCCAACGTCCTGACTTTC.

This clone was seen a few times. The chain has TRBV7-8 and TRBJ2-1; 9 bases are shared with TRBD2. This CDR3 is built from 18 residues. J was trimmed by 5 bases and V by 4 bases; bases with no gene match: 15. The germline V gene encodes CDR1 SGHVS and CDR2 FQNEAQ. The CDR3 spells CASSSALVVAGVNNEQFF. The CDR3 region has the DNA TGTGCCAGCAGCTCAGCCTTGGTGGTAGCGGGAGTGAACAATGAGCAGTTCTTC.

The chain combines TRBV11-2 with TRBJ2-7; 13 bases line up with TRBD2. The germline gives CDR1 SGHAT, CDR2 FQNNGV. This CDR3 comprises 16 residues. V lost 0 bases and J lost 6; bases outside the gene matches: 5. The CDR3 bases are TGTGCCAGCAGCTTAGAGTGGACTAGCGGGAGACGCGAGCAGTACTTC. Its translation: CASSLEWTSGRREQYF.

The V and J genes are TRBV19 and TRBJ2-7; D remains ambiguous. This CDR3 is 19 amino acids long. Per germline, CDR1 LNHDA and CDR2 SQIVND (reference sequence). Trimming removed 2 bases at V and 2 bases at J, with 25 bases between. The chain's CDR3 is CASSIKSGLAASRPYEQYF. The CDR3, as DNA: TGTGCCAGTAGTATAAAATCCGGATTGGCGGCCTCGCGACCCTACGAGCAGTACTTC.

The chain is built from TRBV11-1 and TRBJ2-5; 7 bases align to TRBD2. The length of the CDR3 is 13 residues. J gave up 4 bases and V 3 bases, and 2 bases lay outside the gene matches. Per the germline V gene, CDR1 is SGHAT and CDR2 is FQDESV (reference sequence). The CDR3 spells CASSFIAGETQYF. The CDR3 coding sequence is TGTGCCAGCAGCTTCATAGCGGGAGAGACCCAGTACTTC.

This sequence joins TRBV4-1 and TRBJ2-1, with 7 bases fitting TRBD2. Losses at the gene ends were 4 bases for V and 7 bases for J; bases not matched to a gene: 10. The CDR3 runs 15 residues. Germline V gene sequence: CDR1 MGHRA, CDR2 YSYEKL. CDR3 sequence: CASSLPGRAKNEQFF. The DNA for the CDR3 is TGCGCCAGCAGCCTACCGGGGAGGGCCAAGAATGAGCAGTTCTTC.

The V and J genes are TRBV6-6 and TRBJ2-7, with D possibly TRBD1 on 6 matching bases. Trimming took 6 bases from V and 6 from J, leaving 15 bases between them. The CDR3 has 13 amino acids. Germline loops: CDR1 MNHNY, CDR2 SVGAGI (reference sequence). CDR3 DNA: TGTGCCAGCAGGGAGACAGGAACCCGCGAGCAGTACTTC. Protein product: CASRETGTREQYF.

Notes on this clone: Other DNA sequences in this specimen translate into the identical CDR3. The chain couples TRBV9 to TRBJ2-5; D ambiguous. This CDR3 has 14 amino acids. The germline V and J ends were trimmed by 0 bases and 1 base, with 7 bases remaining between them. Germline V gene sequence: CDR1 SGDLS, CDR2 YYNGEE. This CDR3 is CASSVEGIQETQYF. CDR3 bases: TGTGCCAGCAGCGTAGAAGGAATCCAAGAGACCCAGTACTTC.

This clone has just one count. This sequence joins TRBV6-5 and TRBJ1-2, with D perhaps matching TRBD1 (5 bases). The CDR3 contains 14 residues. Germline CDR1 reads MNHEY; CDR2 reads SVGAGI. Trimming pared 5 bases from V and 7 bases from J, leaving 17 bases between. The CDR3 bases are TGTGCCAGCAGTCCCGGCAGGGCGGTAGGTGGCTACACCTTC. Protein sequence: CASSPGRAVGGYTF.

The chain uses TRBV2 and TRBJ2-1; weak D call: TRBD1 (6 bases). Trimming shortened V by 3 bases and J by 6 bases, and 9 bases separated the two germline ends. This CDR3 is built from 13 residues. Germline CDR1 SNHLY, CDR2 FYNNEI. This CDR3 reads CASSDLRGNEQFF. The DNA for the CDR3 is TGTGCCAGCAGTGACCTCAGGGGCAATGAGCAGTTCTTC.

The chain uses TRBV29-1 and TRBJ2-3; D not certain. Germline loops: CDR1 SQVTM, CDR2 ANQGSEA. This CDR3 region has 12 residues. Trimming removed 7 bases at V and 2 bases at J, with 10 bases between. CDR3 coding DNA: TGCAGCGGGGCCCCCTTCACAGATACGCAGTATTTT. Translation gives CSGAPFTDTQYF.

This chain joins TRBV18 and TRBJ1-5; 8 bases are shared with TRBD1. Trimming removed 6 bases from V and 4 bases from J; junction bases left unmatched: 11. The V gene's germline CDR1 is KGHSH and CDR2 LQKENI. The CDR3 runs 16 residues. In DNA, the CDR3 is TGTGCCAGCTCCCGAGACAGGGGCGAAGTTAATCAGCCCCAGCATTTT. Protein sequence: CASSRDRGEVNQPQHF.

The chain links TRBV27 to TRBJ2-3; D is ambiguous. Germline V lookup: CDR1 MNHEY, CDR2 SMNVEV (reference sequence). The CDR3 is 14 amino acids. Trimming took off 2 bases at V and 4 bases at J, with 10 bases between the two ends. CDR3 bases: TGTGCCAGCAGTTTAGACCGTCGGGCAGATACGCAGTATTTT. This sequence encodes CASSLDRRADTQYF.

CDR3: CASSGWGRSSYNEQFF. CDR3 in DNA: TGTGCCAGCAGTGGCTGGGGGCGGAGCTCCTACAATGAGCAGTTCTTC. V and J are TRBV25-1 and TRBJ2-1, with D possibly being TRBD1 (6 bases). The CDR3 covers 16 residues. Germline values: CDR1 MGHDK, CDR2 SYGVNS. V shed 4 bases and J shed 0 bases, with 13 bases lying between them.

This clone came up once. J is TRBJ2-7 and V is TRBV7-2, with TRBD1 as a possible D gene (7 bases). Germline-derived CDR1 and CDR2 are SGHTA and FQGNSA. The CDR3 is 16 residues long. Trimming left V 5 bases short and J 7 bases short, with 24 bases between. Here the CDR3 reads CASSPVGQVQGGEQYF. The CDR3 nucleotides read TGTGCCAGCAGCCCTGTAGGACAGGTTCAAGGAGGGGAGCAGTACTTC.

The rearrangement links TRBV5-1 to TRBJ2-7; 9 bases fit TRBD2. The CDR3 consists of 15 residues. Trimming cost V 3 bases and J 4 bases; bases outside gene matches: 8. The germline V gene has CDR1 SGHRS and CDR2 YFSETQ. The CDR3: CASSYRLAALYEQYF. The CDR3 DNA reads TGCGCCAGCAGCTACCGACTAGCGGCTTTGTACGAGCAGTACTTC.

The chain couples TRBV2 to TRBJ2-5; 7 bases are a match to TRBD2. This CDR3 region has 14 residues. Germline assignment: CDR1 SNHLY and CDR2 FYNNEI. J was trimmed by 1 base and V by 7 bases; bases with no gene match: 6. The CDR3 nucleotides are TGTGCCAGCACTATAGGCGGGGGCCAAGAGACCCAGTACTTC. Translation: CASTIGGGQETQYF.